Below are 7 T cell receptor beta chains sequenced from a single sample in a study of T cells in Graves' hyperthyroidism and ophthalmopathy. TCR beta CDR3 regions were amplified from RNA transcripts. Primed by the HTBI set, a first-round RT-PCR was run on the TCR CDR3. TCRdb re-derived calls from the multiplex PCR reads in MiXCR, one entry per CDR3 protein. The sample contains 360,000 or so distinct CDR3 sequences, approximately 20% of which appear only once. The material sequenced was blood. The origin of the receptors is a woman aged 18 to 35 with Graves' hyperthyroidism.

This clonotype was counted at least ten times. The rearrangement links TRBV11-2 to TRBJ2-7, with D possibly matching TRBD2 (6 bases). Trimming shortened V by 3 bases and J by 1 base, and 16 bases separated the two germline ends. Germline lookup yields CDR1 SGHAT and CDR2 FQNNGV. This CDR3 has 16 amino acids. The CDR3 nucleotides are TGTGCCAGCAGCTTCCGCCGGGGGTCCCCTTCCTACGAGCAGTACTTC. Residues: CASSFRRGSPSYEQYF.

This clonotype was observed at least ten times. V gene TRBV3-1 combines with J gene TRBJ2-5, with D possibly being TRBD1 (6 bases). The germline gives CDR1 LGHDT, CDR2 YNNKEL (reference sequence). CDR3 length: 16 residues. Trimming shortened V by 3 bases and J by 5 bases, and 19 bases separated the two germline ends. The CDR3 DNA reads TGTGCCAGCAGCCATAAGGGGGTTTCGCGCGGGGAGACCCAGTACTTC. Translation: CASSHKGVSRGETQYF.

J is TRBJ2-7 and V is TRBV6-5; 10 bases map to TRBD1. The CDR3 is 15 residues long. CDR1 and CDR2 (germline): MNHEY, SVGAGI. V shed 7 bases, J shed 2 bases, and the junction held 8 bases outside the gene matches. The DNA of the CDR3 is TGTGCCAGCATTACCCGGGACAGGGGAGCCTACGAGCAGTACTTC. This gives the protein CASITRDRGAYEQYF.

This clonotype has at least ten counts. The chain carries TRBV29-1 and TRBJ1-1, with 7 bases identical to TRBD1. The CDR3 loop spans 14 amino acids. Per the germline V gene, CDR1 is SQVTM and CDR2 is ANQGSEA. V was pared by 8 bases and J by 4 bases, with 13 bases of the junction left unmatched. The CDR3 here is CSIKGGQVGTEAFF. Here the CDR3 DNA reads TGCAGCATAAAAGGGGGCCAGGTGGGCACTGAAGCTTTCTTT.

This sequence joins TRBV7-3 and TRBJ2-7; D is unresolved. The CDR3 sequence is 13 residues long. V was clipped by 3 bases and J by 5 bases, with 11 bases between them. Germline CDR1 and CDR2: SGHTA and FQGTGA. The CDR3: CASSFDGLDEQYF. CDR3 DNA sequence: TGTGCCAGCAGCTTCGATGGGCTTGACGAGCAGTACTTC.

This clonotype appeared many times. The V gene is TRBV9, the J gene TRBJ2-5; D possibly matches TRBD1 or TRBD2 (5 bases each). V lost 3 bases and J 5 bases, leaving 17 bases between the germline ends. From germline, CDR1 is SGDLS and CDR2 YYNGEE. CDR3 length equals 15 residues. CDR3 in amino acids: CASSADSRGHETQYF. The CDR3 coding sequence is TGTGCCAGCAGCGCGGACTCTCGGGGCCACGAGACCCAGTACTTC.

This clonotype was recorded many times. CDR3 DNA: TGTGCCAGCACCACCCCACAGGGCTCCTACGAGCAGTACTTC. Residues: CASTTPQGSYEQYF. The chain joins TRBV28 to TRBJ2-7; a weak D match, TRBD1 (6 bases). Germline lookup yields CDR1 MDHEN and CDR2 SYDVKM. Trimming stripped 7 bases from V and 0 bases from J, with 13 bases between. This CDR3 region has 14 residues.